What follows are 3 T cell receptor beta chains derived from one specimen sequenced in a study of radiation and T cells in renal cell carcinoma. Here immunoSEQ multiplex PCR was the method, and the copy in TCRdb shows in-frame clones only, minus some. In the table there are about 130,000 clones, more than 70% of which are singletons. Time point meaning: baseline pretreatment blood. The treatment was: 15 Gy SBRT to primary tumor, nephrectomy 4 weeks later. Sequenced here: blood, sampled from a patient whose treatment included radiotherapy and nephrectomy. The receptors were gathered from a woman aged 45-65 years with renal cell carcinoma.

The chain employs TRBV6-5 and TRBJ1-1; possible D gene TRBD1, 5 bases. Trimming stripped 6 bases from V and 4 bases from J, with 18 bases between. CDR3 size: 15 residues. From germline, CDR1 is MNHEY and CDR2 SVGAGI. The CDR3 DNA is TGTGCCAGCAGGGATTATGGGGCACGGGGCACTGAAGCTTTCTTT. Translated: CASRDYGARGTEAFF.

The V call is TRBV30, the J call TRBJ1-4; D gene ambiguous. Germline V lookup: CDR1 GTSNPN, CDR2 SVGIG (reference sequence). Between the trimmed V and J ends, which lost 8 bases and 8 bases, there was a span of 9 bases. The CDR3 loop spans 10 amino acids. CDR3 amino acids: CAQGLEKLFF. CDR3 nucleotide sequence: TGTGCCCAAGGGTTAGAAAAACTGTTTTTT.

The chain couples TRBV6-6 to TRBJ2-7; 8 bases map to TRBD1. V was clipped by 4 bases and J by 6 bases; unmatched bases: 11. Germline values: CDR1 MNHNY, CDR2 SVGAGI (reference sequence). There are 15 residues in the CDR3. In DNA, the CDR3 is TGTGCCAGCAGTTCGCAACAGGGGGGAAAAGGCGAGCAGTACTTC. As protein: CASSSQQGGKGEQYF.